This passage covers 24 T cell receptor beta chains from one sample sequenced in a study of OX40 agonist ivuxolimab in advanced cancers. The data were produced by immunoSEQ multiplex PCR, yet TCRdb's version contains in-frame clones alone and is incomplete. The sample has around 72,000 clones; about 84% are singletons. Sequenced material: CD4+ or CD8+ T cells sorted from blood, taken in a trial of the OX40 agonist ivuxolimab. The receptors here all came from an adult with an advanced solid tumor such as melanoma, head and neck, liver or kidney cancer.

This clone was recorded many times. The chain links TRBV2 to TRBJ2-2; TRBD2 matches 8 bases. The CDR3 runs to 13 residues. The ends lost 7 bases at V and 4 bases at J; junction bases unmatched: 2. Germline V lookup: CDR1 SNHLY, CDR2 FYNNEI. The CDR3 DNA is TGTGCCAGCACTAGCGGGCCCACCGGGGAGCTGTTTTTT. Translation: CASTSGPTGELFF.

This clone turned up a few times. The chain is built from TRBV9 and TRBJ1-2; 7 nucleotides match TRBD1. Germline V gene sequence: CDR1 SGDLS, CDR2 YYNGEE. Trimming removed 2 bases from V and 7 bases from J; junction bases left unmatched: 11. The CDR3 sequence is 15 residues long. The CDR3 spells CASSVGGGAFGGYTF. Here the CDR3 DNA reads TGTGCCAGCAGCGTCGGAGGGGGCGCATTTGGTGGCTACACCTTC.

The chain couples TRBV5-4 to TRBJ1-2; D possibly corresponds to TRBD1 (6 bases). The CDR3 length is 13 residues. The germline V gene has CDR1 SGHNT and CDR2 YYREEE (reference sequence). V was clipped by 4 bases and J by 8 bases, with 15 bases between them. The CDR3 loop reads CASSPGGAPGYTF. CDR3 nucleotide sequence: TGTGCCAGCAGCCCTGGGGGGGCGCCGGGCTACACCTTC.

The J gene is TRBJ2-5, the V gene TRBV18; tentative D call: TRBD1 (6 bases). The J call may be mistaken, given a closer DNA end match to TRBJ2-7. Germline assignment: CDR1 KGHSH and CDR2 LQKENI. The CDR3 runs 14 residues. This CDR3 is CASSVLAGEYEQYF. For the CDR3, the DNA is TGTGCCAGCTCAGTTTTGGCAGGGGAGTACGAGCAGTACTTC.

The rearrangement uses TRBV7-2 and TRBJ1-1; 8 bases are shared with TRBD1. The CDR3 runs to 15 residues. The V segment lost 4 bases and the J segment 2 bases; nucleotides outside the gene matches: 6. The germline V gene encodes CDR1 SGHTA and CDR2 FQGNSA. The CDR3 reads CASSSQGAINTEAFF. The CDR3, as DNA: TGTGCCAGCAGCTCCCAGGGGGCAATAAACACTGAAGCTTTCTTT.

This clone was detected only once. This rearrangement joins TRBV5-1 to TRBJ2-3; D is perhaps TRBD1 or TRBD2 (6 bases each). Looked up from germline, CDR1 is SGHRS and CDR2 is YFSETQ. The ends were cut back, 0 bases at V and 5 bases at J, with 16 bases in the middle. This CDR3 spans 16 amino acids. This CDR3 reads CASSLDIRGAKDTQYF. The CDR3 DNA follows: TGCGCCAGCAGCTTGGATATAAGGGGGGCTAAAGATACGCAGTATTTT.

The sample holds one count of this clone. This chain joins TRBV27 and TRBJ2-7; TRBD2 matches at 13 bases. Germline lookup yields CDR1 MNHEY and CDR2 SMNVEV (reference sequence). V shed 6 bases, J shed 3 bases, and the junction held 5 bases outside the gene matches. The CDR3 is 15 residues long. Here the CDR3 reads CASSRGLAGNYEQYF. The CDR3 DNA reads as TGTGCCAGCAGCCGGGGACTAGCGGGAAACTACGAGCAGTACTTC.

The gene calls are TRBV21-1 and TRBJ2-3; the listed D gene, TRBD1, was not tested against the DNA. TRBV21-1 corresponds to a pseudogene. This CDR3 region has 18 residues. CDR3 sequence (DNA): TGTGCCAGCAGCAAAGGCAAGGGGTGGATCCTCCGCACAGATACGCAGTATTTT. Residues: CASSKGKGWILRTDTQYF.

This clone was observed a few times. The rearrangement links TRBV9 to TRBJ2-3; TRBD2 matches 8 bases. CDR1 and CDR2 (germline): SGDLS, YYNGEE. With 0 bases clipped from V and 0 bases from J, the junction kept 3 bases outside the gene matches. This CDR3 contains 16 residues. In nucleotides, the CDR3 is TGTGCCAGCAGCGTAGGGGCTAGCGGGAGCACAGATACGCAGTATTTT. Amino acids: CASSVGASGSTDTQYF.

This clone was counted once. V usage is TRBV30 and J usage is TRBJ2-3, with 8 positions matching TRBD1. In germline, CDR1 is GTSNPN, CDR2 SVGIG (reference sequence). The CDR3 has 14 residues. CDR3 sequence reads: CSVSGQETPGTQYF. The CDR3 nucleotides are TGTTCTGTATCGGGACAGGAGACGCCTGGTACGCAGTATTTT.

The chain couples TRBV4-1 to TRBJ2-3; 9 bases agree with TRBD2. The ends lost 6 bases at V and 4 bases at J; junction bases unmatched: 14. The germline CDR1 and CDR2 sequences are MGHRA and YSYEKL. The CDR3 is 17 residues long. CDR3: CASSPPGGRALADTQYF. Here the CDR3 DNA reads TGCGCCAGCAGTCCACCCGGCGGGAGGGCCTTGGCAGATACGCAGTATTTT.

The chain employs TRBV7-6 and TRBJ2-7; D call uncertain. The germline V gene encodes CDR1 SGHVS and CDR2 FNYEAQ. The CDR3 loop spans 14 amino acids. With 1 base removed from V and 1 base from J, the gap between germline ends came to 8 bases. This CDR3 is CASSLVRNSYEQYF. The CDR3 bases are TGTGCCAGCAGCTTAGTTCGCAATTCCTACGAGCAGTACTTC.

The chain employs TRBV7-9 and TRBJ1-2; perhaps TRBD1 as D (5 bases). The CDR3 runs to 15 residues. Trimming took 1 base from V and 1 from J, leaving 10 bases between them. Germline V gives CDR1 SEHNR, CDR2 FQNEAQ (reference sequence). In DNA, the CDR3 is TGTGCCAGCAGCTTAGGGCAGGGATTTAACTATGGCTACACCTTC. Protein sequence: CASSLGQGFNYGYTF.

The genes are TRBV5-1 and TRBJ2-2; no firm D call. The CDR3 is made up of 13 amino acids. Trimming cost V 0 bases and J 7 bases, with 7 bases left between them. Germline CDR1 is SGHRS and CDR2 is YFSETQ. Here the CDR3 reads CASSLVPDGELFF. CDR3 nucleotide sequence: TGCGCCAGCAGCTTGGTCCCGGACGGGGAGCTGTTTTTT.

This clone has only a few counts. Here the CDR3 reads CASSTTGGGTYGYTF. CDR3 sequence (DNA): TGTGCCAGCTCAACGACAGGGGGCGGAACCTATGGCTACACCTTC. The chain recombines TRBV5-4 with TRBJ1-2; 10 positions agree with TRBD1. V dropped 7 bases and J dropped 4; count of bases not matched to a gene: 10. The germline V gene encodes CDR1 SGHNT and CDR2 YYREEE (reference sequence). This CDR3 is built from 15 residues.

The chain has TRBV5-8 and TRBJ2-1; D perhaps matches TRBD2 (5 bases). Between the trimmed V and J ends, which lost 0 bases and 15 bases, there was a span of 13 bases. Germline V gene sequence: CDR1 SGHTS, CDR2 YDEGEE. The CDR3 has 12 residues. CDR3 bases: TGTGCCAGCAGCTTGGAGGCGGGTAAAGGGTTCTTC. Its translation: CASSLEAGKGFF.

V is TRBV7-2 and J is TRBJ1-1; D remains ambiguous. The CDR3 covers 14 residues. CDR1 is SGHTA and CDR2 is FQGNSA in the germline V gene. The germline V and J ends were trimmed by 5 bases and 2 bases, with 12 bases remaining between them. CDR3 region: CASSPQAANTEAFF. As DNA, the CDR3 is TGTGCCAGCAGCCCTCAGGCTGCCAACACTGAAGCTTTCTTT.

The genes are TRBV18 and TRBJ1-4; no clear D gene. Trimming shortened V by 2 bases and J by 0 bases, and 10 bases separated the two germline ends. Germline V gives CDR1 KGHSH, CDR2 LQKENI. The CDR3 is made up of 16 amino acids. In nucleotides, the CDR3 is TGTGCCAGCTCACCATTCAACCCTGCAACTAATGAAAAACTGTTTTTT. This encodes CASSPFNPATNEKLFF.

This clone came up once. This sample also contains other DNA sequences that code for the same CDR3. The V and J genes are TRBV10-3 and TRBJ2-3; D not certain. This CDR3 spans 13 amino acids. CDR1 is ENHRY and CDR2 is SYGVKD in the germline V gene. The V and J ends lost 0 bases and 4 bases respectively, with 5 bases between them. The CDR3: CAISESGSDTQYF. The CDR3 bases are TGTGCCATCAGTGAGTCGGGTTCAGATACGCAGTATTTT.

Only one count was recorded for this clone. The chain combines TRBV6-1 with TRBJ2-7, with D perhaps matching TRBD1 or TRBD2 (6 bases each). CDR3 length: 15 amino acids. V lost 6 bases and J lost 1, with 16 bases in between. CDR1 and CDR2 (germline): MNHNS, SASEGT. The CDR3 DNA sequence: TGTGCCAGCAGGAGGGGGGATTCCTCGTCCTACGAGCAGTACTTC. Translated, it gives CASRRGDSSSYEQYF.

V and J are TRBV7-8 and TRBJ1-1; 10 nucleotides align to TRBD1. The V and J ends lost 5 bases and 7 bases, in that order; junction bases with no gene match: 16. Germline-derived CDR1 and CDR2 are SGHVS and FQNEAQ. The CDR3 length is 17 residues. The CDR3 bases are TGTGCCAGCAGCGCGAGCCGGGCGGACAGGGGGGGCGGTGAAGCTTTCTTT. Its protein product is CASSASRADRGGGEAFF.

This CDR3 reads CASSLSHESTDTQYF. Here the CDR3 DNA reads TGTGCCAGCAGTTTATCCCACGAGAGCACAGATACGCAGTATTTT. The chain links TRBV28 to TRBJ2-3; D not resolved. The germline V gene encodes CDR1 MDHEN and CDR2 SYDVKM. Deletions cut 1 base from V and 0 bases from J, with 8 bases between. The CDR3 covers 15 residues.

The gene calls are TRBV2 and TRBJ1-6; maybe TRBD1 (6 bases). The CDR3 has 15 residues. Between the trimmed V and J ends, which lost 10 bases and 0 bases, there was a span of 13 bases. Germline V gives CDR1 SNHLY, CDR2 FYNNEI. Here the CDR3 reads CATSDRSSYNSPLHF. CDR3 in DNA: TGTGCCACCTCAGACAGGAGCTCCTATAATTCACCCCTCCACTTT.

This chain uses TRBV10-3 with TRBJ2-7; 8 bases align to TRBD2. J gave up 2 bases and V 3 bases, and 9 bases lay outside the gene matches. This CDR3 spans 16 amino acids. Germline assignment: CDR1 ENHRY and CDR2 SYGVKD. The CDR3 reads CAISDPGTRGTYEQYV. The CDR3 nucleotides are TGTGCCATCAGTGACCCCGGGACTAGAGGCACCTACGAGCAGTACGTC.